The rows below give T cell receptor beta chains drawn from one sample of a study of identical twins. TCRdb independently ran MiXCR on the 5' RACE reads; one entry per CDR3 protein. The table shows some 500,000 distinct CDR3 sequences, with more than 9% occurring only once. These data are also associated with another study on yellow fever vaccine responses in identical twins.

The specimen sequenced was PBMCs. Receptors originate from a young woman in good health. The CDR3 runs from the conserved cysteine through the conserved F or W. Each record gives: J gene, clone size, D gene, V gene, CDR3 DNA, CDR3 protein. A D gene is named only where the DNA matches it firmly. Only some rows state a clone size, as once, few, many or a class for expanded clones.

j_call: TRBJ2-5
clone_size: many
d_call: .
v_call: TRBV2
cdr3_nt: TGTGCCAGCAGTGAAGTCAAAGAGACCCAGTACTTC
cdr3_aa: CASSEVKETQYF

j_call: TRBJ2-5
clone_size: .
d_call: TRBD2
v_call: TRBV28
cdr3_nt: TGTGCCAGCAGTTCACAAGTACGACTAGCGCGGGGGGAGACCCAGTACTTC
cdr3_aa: CASSSQVRLARGETQYF

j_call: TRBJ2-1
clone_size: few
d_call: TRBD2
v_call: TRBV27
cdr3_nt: TGTGCCAGCAGTCGACGGACTAGCGGGAGGGCCTACAATGAGCAGTTCTTC
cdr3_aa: CASSRRTSGRAYNEQFF

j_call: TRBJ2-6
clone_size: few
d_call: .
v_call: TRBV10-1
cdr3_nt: TGCGCCAGCAGTGAGTCTCGGGGATATGGGGCCAACGTCCTGACTTTC
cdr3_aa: CASSESRGYGANVLTF

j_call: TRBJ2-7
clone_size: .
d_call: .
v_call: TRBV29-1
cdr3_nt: TGCAGCGTTGAAGATCCTTCAGGAGGCCCATTGGAGCAGTACTTC
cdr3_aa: CSVEDPSGGPLEQYF

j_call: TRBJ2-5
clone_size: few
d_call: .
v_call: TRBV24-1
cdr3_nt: TGTGCCACCAGTGACCCGGGACCGAACCAAGAGACCCAGTACTTC
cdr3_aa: CATSDPGPNQETQYF

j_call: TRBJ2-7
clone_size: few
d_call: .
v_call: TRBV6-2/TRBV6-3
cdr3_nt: TGTGCCAGCAGTAACCGGGAGAGCTACGAGCAGTACTTC
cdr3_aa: CASSNRESYEQYF

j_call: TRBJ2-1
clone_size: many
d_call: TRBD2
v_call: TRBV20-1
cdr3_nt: TGCAGTGCCGGGACTAGCGGGACCAGTAGCTCCTACAATGAGCAGTTCTTC
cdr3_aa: CSAGTSGTSSSYNEQFF

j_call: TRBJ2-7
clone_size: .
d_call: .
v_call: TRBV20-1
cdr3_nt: TGCAGTGCTAGGAAGACAGAGGTATCCTACGAGCAGTACTTC
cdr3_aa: CSARKTEVSYEQYF

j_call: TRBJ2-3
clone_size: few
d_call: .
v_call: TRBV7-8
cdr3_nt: TGTGCCAGCAGCTTATTAGGAACCTTAGATACGCAGTATTTT
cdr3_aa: CASSLLGTLDTQYF

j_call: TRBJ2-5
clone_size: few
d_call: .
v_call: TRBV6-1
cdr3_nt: TGTGCCAGCAGCTCCACCCCGACAGGCCAAGAGACCCAGTACTTC
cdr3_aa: CASSSTPTGQETQYF

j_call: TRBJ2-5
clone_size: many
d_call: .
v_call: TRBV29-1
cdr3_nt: TGCAGCGTTGGTGGTCAGGGGGAGACCCAGTACTTC
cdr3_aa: CSVGGQGETQYF

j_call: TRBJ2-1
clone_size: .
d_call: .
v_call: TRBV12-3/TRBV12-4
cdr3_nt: TGTGCCAGCAGTTTAGCCCACAGGGACTATGAGCAGTTCTTC
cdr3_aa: CASSLAHRDYEQFF

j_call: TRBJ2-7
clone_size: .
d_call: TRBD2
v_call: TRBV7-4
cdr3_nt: TGTGCCAGCAGCACTAGCCCACTCACTAGCGGGTGCGCCTCCTACGAGCAGTACTTC
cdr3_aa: CASSTSPLTSGCASYEQYF

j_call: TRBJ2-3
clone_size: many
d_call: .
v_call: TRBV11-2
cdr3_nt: TGTGCCAGCACTGACGTTCGCACAGATACGCAGTATTTT
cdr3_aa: CASTDVRTDTQYF

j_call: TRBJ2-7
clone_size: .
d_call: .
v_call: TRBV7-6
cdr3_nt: TGTGCCAGCAGCTTAAGAGACAGGTGGGACGAGCAGTACTTC
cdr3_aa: CASSLRDRWDEQYF